These T cell receptor beta chains were read from a single sample in a study of cytomegalovirus exposure and HLA in healthy donors. Here immunoSEQ multiplex PCR was the method, and the copy in TCRdb shows in-frame clones only, minus some. The table records 120,000 to 150,000 clones, 85% to 90% of them present only once. Sequences were obtained from PBMCs. These receptors were taken from a man younger than 35 in good health and CMV-seropositive. Both conserved end residues are part of each CDR3. A D gene is named only where the DNA matches it firmly. Expanded clones get a size class; other rows say once, few or many, or leave the size out.

D gene	clone size	V gene	J gene	CDR3 DNA	CDR3 protein
NA	NA	TRBV6-5	TRBJ2-2	TGTGCCAGCAGTTCCCTTAACACCGGGGAGCTGTTTTTT	CASSSLNTGELFF
NA	NA	TRBV29-1	TRBJ2-3	TGCAGCGTTGATACTAGCAGTAGCACAGATACGCAGTATTTT	CSVDTSSSTDTQYF
NA	few	TRBV19	TRBJ1-2	TGTGCCAGTAGCGCCACTGAAAGAGGCTACACCTTC	CASSATERGYTF
TRBD2	NA	TRBV7-2	TRBJ2-7	TGTGCCAGCAGCCCAATCGGGACTAGCGGGGTGGGAGAGCAGTACTTC	CASSPIGTSGVGEQYF
NA	NA	TRBV19	TRBJ1-5	TGTGCCAGCACAGGGTCTATCAATCAGCCCCAGCATTTT	CASTGSINQPQHF
TRBD1	NA	TRBV6-1	TRBJ2-1	TGTGCCAGCAGTGAAAAAGTTTTAGGGGACAGGGGGCTGAGGAATGAGCAGTTCTTC	CASSEKVLGDRGLRNEQFF
NA	NA	TRBV9	TRBJ1-3	TGTGCCAGCAGCGTAGGGGACAATAGAAACACCATATATTTT	CASSVGDNRNTIYF
TRBD1	NA	TRBV7-8	TRBJ1-2	TGTGCCAGCAGCTTCGGGACAGGGGAGGACTATGGCTACACCTTC	CASSFGTGEDYGYTF
NA	once	TRBV14	TRBJ1-5	TGTGCCAGCAGCCACTCAAGGGCCCCCCGGGGTCAGCCCCAGCATTTT	CASSHSRAPRGQPQHF
TRBD1	NA	TRBV29-1	TRBJ2-5	TGCAGCGTTGAAAGACAGGGGGGAGAGACCCAGTACTTC	CSVERQGGETQYF
TRBD1	NA	TRBV6-5	TRBJ1-5	TGTGCCAGCAGGCCGACAGGGAGGTACAATCAGCCCCAGCATTTT	CASRPTGRYNQPQHF
NA	NA	TRBV28	TRBJ1-3	TGTGCCAGCAGTTGGAGCAAAAAAGGAAACACCATATATTTT	CASSWSKKGNTIYF
NA	NA	TRBV2	TRBJ1-1	TGTGCCAGCGGCCGGGAGATGAACACTGAAGCTTTCTTT	CASGREMNTEAFF